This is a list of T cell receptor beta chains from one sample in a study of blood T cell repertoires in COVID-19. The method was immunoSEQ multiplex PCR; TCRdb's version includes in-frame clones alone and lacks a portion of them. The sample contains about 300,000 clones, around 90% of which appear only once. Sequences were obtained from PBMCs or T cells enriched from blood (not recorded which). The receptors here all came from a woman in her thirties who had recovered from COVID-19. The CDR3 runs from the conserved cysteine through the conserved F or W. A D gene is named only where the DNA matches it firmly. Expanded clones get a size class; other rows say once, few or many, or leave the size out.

CDR3nt: TGTGCCAGCAGCCAAGAAGTCACGGTGGTTAACACTGAAGCTTTCTTT; CDR3aa: CASSQEVTVVNTEAFF; v_gene: TRBV4-2; abundance: .; j_gene: TRBJ1-1; d_gene: .
CDR3nt: TGTGCCAGCAGCCCTTCCTGGGCCGCGAACACCGGGGAGCTGTTTTTT; CDR3aa: CASSPSWAANTGELFF; v_gene: TRBV9; abundance: .; j_gene: TRBJ2-2; d_gene: .
CDR3nt: TGTGCCAGCAGCGTGGACAGGGGGGAAGGTAGCAATCAGCCCCAGCATTTT; CDR3aa: CASSVDRGEGSNQPQHF; v_gene: TRBV2; abundance: .; j_gene: TRBJ1-5; d_gene: TRBD1
CDR3nt: TGTGCCAGCAGCCAAGAGCGACAGGGCTATGGCTACACCTTC; CDR3aa: CASSQERQGYGYTF; v_gene: TRBV3-1/TRBV3-2; abundance: .; j_gene: TRBJ1-2; d_gene: TRBD1
CDR3nt: TGTGCCAGCAGCCAAGACCTGACTCACACAGATACGCAGTATTTT; CDR3aa: CASSQDLTHTDTQYF; v_gene: TRBV3-1/TRBV3-2; abundance: .; j_gene: TRBJ2-3; d_gene: .
CDR3nt: TGTGCCAGCAGCGTCAGGGTTTCCACTGAAGCTTTCTTT; CDR3aa: CASSVRVSTEAFF; v_gene: TRBV5-6; abundance: .; j_gene: TRBJ1-1; d_gene: .
CDR3nt: TGTGCCAGCAGCTTAGGCCCGGGGGGCCGAAACACTGAAGCTTTCTTT; CDR3aa: CASSLGPGGRNTEAFF; v_gene: TRBV7-9; abundance: .; j_gene: TRBJ1-1; d_gene: .
CDR3nt: TGTGCCAGCAGCGTTAACTCCCCCGGGGATGGCTACACCTTC; CDR3aa: CASSVNSPGDGYTF; v_gene: TRBV9; abundance: .; j_gene: TRBJ1-2; d_gene: .
CDR3nt: TGCGCCAGCAGCTTGGCCAGGGCGACAGACGGAAACACCATATATTTT; CDR3aa: CASSLARATDGNTIYF; v_gene: TRBV5-1; abundance: .; j_gene: TRBJ1-3; d_gene: .
CDR3nt: TGTGCCAGCAGGCCCTCAGGGTTGGGCTATGGCTACACCTTC; CDR3aa: CASRPSGLGYGYTF; v_gene: TRBV27; abundance: once; j_gene: TRBJ1-2; d_gene: .
CDR3nt: TGTGCCAGCAGTTTATCGCAGGGGCTCAGGGGAACTGAAGCTTTCTTT; CDR3aa: CASSLSQGLRGTEAFF; v_gene: TRBV27; abundance: .; j_gene: TRBJ1-1; d_gene: .
CDR3nt: TGCGCCAGCAGCTTGGGTCCAAGCACAGATACGCAGTATTTT; CDR3aa: CASSLGPSTDTQYF; v_gene: TRBV5-1; abundance: .; j_gene: TRBJ2-3; d_gene: .
CDR3nt: TGTGCCAGCAGAATAGTGGGTAGCGGGGCCCCCGGGGAGCTGTTTTTT; CDR3aa: CASRIVGSGAPGELFF; v_gene: TRBV7-3; abundance: .; j_gene: TRBJ2-2; d_gene: TRBD2
CDR3nt: TGTGCCAGCAGCCCCGGGGTCAGGAATGAAAAACTGTTTTTT; CDR3aa: CASSPGVRNEKLFF; v_gene: TRBV9; abundance: .; j_gene: TRBJ1-4; d_gene: .
CDR3nt: TGCGCCAGCAGCCAGGACTGGCATTCCTCTGGAAACACCATATATTTT; CDR3aa: CASSQDWHSSGNTIYF; v_gene: TRBV4-3; abundance: .; j_gene: TRBJ1-3; d_gene: .
CDR3nt: TGTGCCAGCAGTTCGACAGGGGTCTACGAGCAGTACTTC; CDR3aa: CASSSTGVYEQYF; v_gene: TRBV6-5; abundance: .; j_gene: TRBJ2-7; d_gene: TRBD1
CDR3nt: TGTGCCACCAGTGAGTCGACTCCCACAGATACGCAGTATTTT; CDR3aa: CATSESTPTDTQYF; v_gene: TRBV24-1; abundance: .; j_gene: TRBJ2-3; d_gene: .
CDR3nt: TGTGCCAGCAGCCAAGAGGAGGGACCTCAGCCCCAGCATTTT; CDR3aa: CASSQEEGPQPQHF; v_gene: TRBV4-2; abundance: .; j_gene: TRBJ1-5; d_gene: .
CDR3nt: TGTGCCAGCAGCTACACCCCAGGGGGCGAAGGCGCTGAAGCTTTCTTT; CDR3aa: CASSYTPGGEGAEAFF; v_gene: TRBV7-9; abundance: .; j_gene: TRBJ1-1; d_gene: TRBD1
CDR3nt: TGCGCCAGCAGCACGGGGACTAGCGGGGGGAATTACGAGCAGTACTTC; CDR3aa: CASSTGTSGGNYEQYF; v_gene: TRBV4-1; abundance: .; j_gene: TRBJ2-7; d_gene: TRBD2
CDR3nt: TGTGCCAGCAGTGTGGGCCAGGTTAAAACTGGAAACACCATATATTTT; CDR3aa: CASSVGQVKTGNTIYF; v_gene: TRBV2; abundance: .; j_gene: TRBJ1-3; d_gene: .
CDR3nt: TGTGCCAGCTCGGCGCACTACCCGGGGACTGAAGCTTTCTTT; CDR3aa: CASSAHYPGTEAFF; v_gene: TRBV7-8; abundance: few; j_gene: TRBJ1-1; d_gene: .
CDR3nt: TGTGCCAGCAGCCGTCGGACAGGGGGCTTCTATGGCTACACCTTC; CDR3aa: CASSRRTGGFYGYTF; v_gene: TRBV5-8; abundance: .; j_gene: TRBJ1-2; d_gene: TRBD1
CDR3nt: TGTGCCAGCAGCCCGCGACAGGCCTTGAACACTGAAGCTTTCTTT; CDR3aa: CASSPRQALNTEAFF; v_gene: TRBV7-2; abundance: .; j_gene: TRBJ1-1; d_gene: .
CDR3nt: TGTGCCAGCAGCTGGGGACAGGGGTTTGTCGGCACTGAAGCTTTCTTT; CDR3aa: CASSWGQGFVGTEAFF; v_gene: TRBV5-6; abundance: .; j_gene: TRBJ1-1; d_gene: TRBD1
CDR3nt: TGTGCCTGGAGTGTGAGGGGGCGAGGGACTGAAGCTTTCTTT; CDR3aa: CAWSVRGRGTEAFF; v_gene: TRBV30; abundance: .; j_gene: TRBJ1-1; d_gene: TRBD1
CDR3nt: TGCGCCAGCAAATTAGGGACAGCGGCGGACGAGCAGTACTTC; CDR3aa: CASKLGTAADEQYF; v_gene: TRBV5-1; abundance: .; j_gene: TRBJ2-7; d_gene: TRBD1
CDR3nt: TGTGCCAGCAGCGCACTACTCCGGACAGGGATGAACACTGAAGCTTTCTTT; CDR3aa: CASSALLRTGMNTEAFF; v_gene: TRBV14; abundance: .; j_gene: TRBJ1-1; d_gene: TRBD1
CDR3nt: TGCGCCAGCAGCTCCCTTGGGACTCATTCTGGAAACACCATATATTTT; CDR3aa: CASSSLGTHSGNTIYF; v_gene: TRBV5-1; abundance: .; j_gene: TRBJ1-3; d_gene: .
CDR3nt: TGTGCCAGCAGTCCCACGACAGTAGCCTACGAGCAGTACTTC; CDR3aa: CASSPTTVAYEQYF; v_gene: TRBV27; abundance: .; j_gene: TRBJ2-7; d_gene: .
CDR3nt: TGTGCCAGTAGCACAGGGGGCGCGGGGACTGAAGCTTTCTTT; CDR3aa: CASSTGGAGTEAFF; v_gene: TRBV19; abundance: .; j_gene: TRBJ1-1; d_gene: TRBD1
CDR3nt: TGTGCCAGCAGCGTCACTGACACCGGGGAGCTGTTTTTT; CDR3aa: CASSVTDTGELFF; v_gene: TRBV9; abundance: .; j_gene: TRBJ2-2; d_gene: .
CDR3nt: TGTGCCAGCAGCTCTGACGGAAGGGGTTGGTACACTGAAGCTTTCTTT; CDR3aa: CASSSDGRGWYTEAFF; v_gene: TRBV11-2; abundance: once; j_gene: TRBJ1-1; d_gene: .
CDR3nt: TGTGCCAGCTCACCACCTCGTGACAATGAGCAGTTCTTC; CDR3aa: CASSPPRDNEQFF; v_gene: TRBV18; abundance: .; j_gene: TRBJ2-1; d_gene: .
CDR3nt: TGTGCCAGTAGAAATCCCCGGAATGAAAAACTGTTTTTT; CDR3aa: CASRNPRNEKLFF; v_gene: TRBV19; abundance: .; j_gene: TRBJ1-4; d_gene: .
CDR3nt: TGTGCCAGCAGCCTAGGGGTGGCCCACGGGACTGAAGCTTTCTTT; CDR3aa: CASSLGVAHGTEAFF; v_gene: TRBV7-8; abundance: .; j_gene: TRBJ1-1; d_gene: .
CDR3nt: TGTGCCAGCAGCTTAGTGGGCAGCCTCTCTGGAAACACCATATATTTT; CDR3aa: CASSLVGSLSGNTIYF; v_gene: TRBV7-2; abundance: .; j_gene: TRBJ1-3; d_gene: .
CDR3nt: TGCGCCAGCAGCGAGGGGGCCCGTGAGCAGTTCTTC; CDR3aa: CASSEGAREQFF; v_gene: TRBV4-1; abundance: .; j_gene: TRBJ2-1; d_gene: TRBD1
CDR3nt: TGTGCCAGCAGCCAAGGTTCCTTCTACACAGATACGCAGTATTTT; CDR3aa: CASSQGSFYTDTQYF; v_gene: TRBV4-2; abundance: .; j_gene: TRBJ2-3; d_gene: .
CDR3nt: TGTGCCAGCACGGGGGATAGCTCCTATAATTCACCCCTCCACTTT; CDR3aa: CASTGDSSYNSPLHF; v_gene: TRBV2; abundance: .; j_gene: TRBJ1-6; d_gene: .
CDR3nt: TGTGCCAGCAGCTTACAGCCGGGACTAGCGGGGGAGCAGTTCTTC; CDR3aa: CASSLQPGLAGEQFF; v_gene: TRBV7-3; abundance: .; j_gene: TRBJ2-1; d_gene: TRBD2
CDR3nt: TGTGCCAGCAGCCAGTCCCCGACAGGGGGAATTGGCTACACCTTC; CDR3aa: CASSQSPTGGIGYTF; v_gene: TRBV3-1/TRBV3-2; abundance: .; j_gene: TRBJ1-2; d_gene: TRBD1
CDR3nt: TGTGCCAGCAACTCTGGGGCGAACTATGGCTACACCTTC; CDR3aa: CASNSGANYGYTF; v_gene: TRBV5-4; abundance: .; j_gene: TRBJ1-2; d_gene: .
CDR3nt: TGTGCCAGCTCCCCACCTCCGGGTACGCAGTATTTT; CDR3aa: CASSPPPGTQYF; v_gene: TRBV18; abundance: .; j_gene: TRBJ2-3; d_gene: .
CDR3nt: TGTGCCAGCAGTGAAGGGAGCGAGACCCAGTACTTC; CDR3aa: CASSEGSETQYF; v_gene: TRBV6-1; abundance: .; j_gene: TRBJ2-5; d_gene: .
CDR3nt: TGTGCCAGCAGCCCGGGGAGAGGACAGGGCGTAGGGAAACTGTTTTTT; CDR3aa: CASSPGRGQGVGKLFF; v_gene: TRBV5-4; abundance: .; j_gene: TRBJ1-4; d_gene: TRBD1
CDR3nt: TGTGCCAGCAGTTTGGTTCGGACCGGGGAGCTGTTTTTT; CDR3aa: CASSLVRTGELFF; v_gene: TRBV6-5; abundance: .; j_gene: TRBJ2-2; d_gene: .
CDR3nt: TGTGCCAGTAGTATACGCCGGGACAGGGGGCAAGAGACCCAGTACTTC; CDR3aa: CASSIRRDRGQETQYF; v_gene: TRBV19; abundance: .; j_gene: TRBJ2-5; d_gene: TRBD1